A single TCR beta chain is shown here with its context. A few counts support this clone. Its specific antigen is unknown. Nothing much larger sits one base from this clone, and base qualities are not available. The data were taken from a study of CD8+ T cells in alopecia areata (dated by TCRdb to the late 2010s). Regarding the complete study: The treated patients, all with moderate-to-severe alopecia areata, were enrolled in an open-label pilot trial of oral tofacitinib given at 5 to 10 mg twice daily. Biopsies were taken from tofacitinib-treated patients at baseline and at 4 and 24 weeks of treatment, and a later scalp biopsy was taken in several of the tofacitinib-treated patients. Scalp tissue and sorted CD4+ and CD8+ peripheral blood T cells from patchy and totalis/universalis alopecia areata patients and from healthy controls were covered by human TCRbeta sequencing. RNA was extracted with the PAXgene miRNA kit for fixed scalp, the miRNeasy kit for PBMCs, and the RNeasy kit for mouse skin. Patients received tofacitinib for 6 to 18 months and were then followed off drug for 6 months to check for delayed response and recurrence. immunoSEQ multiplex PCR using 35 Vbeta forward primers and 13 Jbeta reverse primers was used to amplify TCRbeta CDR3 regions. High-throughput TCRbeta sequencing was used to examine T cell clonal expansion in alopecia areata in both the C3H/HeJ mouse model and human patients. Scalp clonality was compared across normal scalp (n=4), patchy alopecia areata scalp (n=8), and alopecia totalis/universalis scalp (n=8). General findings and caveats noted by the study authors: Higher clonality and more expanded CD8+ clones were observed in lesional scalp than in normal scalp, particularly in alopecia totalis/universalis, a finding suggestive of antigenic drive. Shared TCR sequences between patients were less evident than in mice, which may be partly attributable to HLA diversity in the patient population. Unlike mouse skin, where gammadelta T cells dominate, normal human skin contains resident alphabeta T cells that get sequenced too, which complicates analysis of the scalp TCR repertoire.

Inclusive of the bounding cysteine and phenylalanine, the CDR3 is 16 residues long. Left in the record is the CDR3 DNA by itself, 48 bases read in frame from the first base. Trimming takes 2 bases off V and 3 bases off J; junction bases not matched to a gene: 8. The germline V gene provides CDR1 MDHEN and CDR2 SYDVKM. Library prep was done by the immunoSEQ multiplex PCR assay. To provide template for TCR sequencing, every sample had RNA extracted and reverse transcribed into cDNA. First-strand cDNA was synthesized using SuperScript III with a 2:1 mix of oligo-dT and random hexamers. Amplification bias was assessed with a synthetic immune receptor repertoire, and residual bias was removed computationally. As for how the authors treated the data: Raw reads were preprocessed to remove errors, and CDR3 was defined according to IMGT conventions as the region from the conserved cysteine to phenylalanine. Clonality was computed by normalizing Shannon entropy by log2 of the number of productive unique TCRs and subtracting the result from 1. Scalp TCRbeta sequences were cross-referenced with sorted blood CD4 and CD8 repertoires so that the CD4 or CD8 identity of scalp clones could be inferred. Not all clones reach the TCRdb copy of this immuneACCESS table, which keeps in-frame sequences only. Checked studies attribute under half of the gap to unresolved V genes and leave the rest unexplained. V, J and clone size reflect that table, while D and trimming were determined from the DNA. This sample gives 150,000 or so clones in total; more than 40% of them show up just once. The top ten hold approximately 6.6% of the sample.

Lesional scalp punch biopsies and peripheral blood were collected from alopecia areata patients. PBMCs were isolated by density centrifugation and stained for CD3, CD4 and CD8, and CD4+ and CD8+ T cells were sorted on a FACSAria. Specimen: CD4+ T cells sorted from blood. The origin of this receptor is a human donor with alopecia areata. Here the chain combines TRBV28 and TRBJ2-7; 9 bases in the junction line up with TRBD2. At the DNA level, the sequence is TGTGCCAGCAGTTTAGGGGCTAGCGGGAAGTTCTACGAGCAGTACTTC. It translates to CASSLGASGKFYEQYF. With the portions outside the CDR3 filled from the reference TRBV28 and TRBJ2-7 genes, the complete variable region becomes DVKVTQSSRYLVKRTGEKVFLECVQDMDHENMFWYRQDPGLGLRLIYFSYDVKMKEKGDIPEGYSVSREKKERFSLILESASTNQTSMYLCASSLGASGKFYEQYFGPGTRLTVT.